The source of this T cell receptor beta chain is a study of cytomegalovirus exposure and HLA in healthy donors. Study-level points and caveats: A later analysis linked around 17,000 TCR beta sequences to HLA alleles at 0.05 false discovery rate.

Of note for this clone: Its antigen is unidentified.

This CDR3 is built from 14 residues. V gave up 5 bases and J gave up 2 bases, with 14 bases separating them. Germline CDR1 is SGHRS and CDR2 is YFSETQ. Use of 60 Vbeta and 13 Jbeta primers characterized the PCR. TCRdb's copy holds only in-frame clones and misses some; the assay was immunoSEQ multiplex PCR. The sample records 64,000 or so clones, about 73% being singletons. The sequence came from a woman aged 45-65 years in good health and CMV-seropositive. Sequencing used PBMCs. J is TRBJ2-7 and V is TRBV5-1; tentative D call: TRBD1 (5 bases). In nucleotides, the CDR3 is TGCGCCAGCAGGTCCAGCACAGGCCCCTACGAGCAGTACTTC. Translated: CASRSSTGPYEQYF.